This is a list of T cell receptor beta chains from one sample in a study of Tregs in tolerant kidney transplant recipients. Method: immunoSEQ multiplex PCR; TCRdb's copy keeps in-frame clones and lacks some. The data hold 200,000 to 300,000 clones, with approximately 83% observed a single time. The sample comprised CD4+ T cells from blood. The receptor source for this set is a human donor in good health. Both conserved end residues are part of each CDR3. The order of the fields is J gene, clone size, V gene, D gene, CDR3 protein, CDR3 DNA. A D gene is named only where the DNA matches it firmly. The size field is filled for only some rows; it gives once, few, many or a size class.

TRBJ2-2,.,TRBV6-5,.,CASGETGHTGELFF,TGTGCCAGCGGCGAGACAGGTCACACCGGGGAGCTGTTTTTT
TRBJ2-3,.,TRBV30,.,CAWTRGRETDTQYF,TGTGCCTGGACCCGGGGGCGGGAGACAGATACGCAGTATTTT
TRBJ2-7,.,TRBV10-2,TRBD1,CASRTTGGYEQYF,TGCGCCAGCAGGACTACAGGGGGCTACGAGCAGTACTTC
TRBJ1-1,.,TRBV6-5,TRBD1,CASSGPGQGAREAFF,TGTGCCAGCAGTGGACCGGGACAGGGGGCCCGTGAAGCTTTCTTT
TRBJ2-1,.,TRBV30,TRBD2,CAWGSGSRPNEQFF,TGTGCCTGGGGGAGCGGGAGTCGACCCAATGAGCAGTTCTTC
TRBJ1-6,.,TRBV5-8,TRBD1,CASSWGQAISSYNSPLHF,TGTGCCAGCAGCTGGGGACAGGCAATCTCCTCCTATAATTCACCCCTCCACTTT
TRBJ2-7,.,TRBV6-5,TRBD2,CASSSQLAGGDYEQYF,TGTGCCAGCAGTTCCCAACTAGCGGGGGGGGACTACGAGCAGTACTTC
TRBJ2-1,.,TRBV7-9,.,CASSTRQAYNEQFF,TGTGCCAGCAGCACCAGACAGGCTTACAATGAGCAGTTCTTC
TRBJ1-3,.,TRBV5-5,.,CASSLVYQVSGNTIYF,TGTGCCAGCAGCTTGGTCTACCAGGTCTCTGGAAACACCATATATTTT
TRBJ2-3,once,TRBV15,TRBD2,CATPGLAGGPSTTDTQYF,TGTGCCACCCCGGGACTAGCGGGGGGGCCGTCCACCACAGATACGCAGTATTTT
TRBJ2-2,.,TRBV7-9,.,CASSLGRLNTGELFF,TGTGCCAGCAGCTTAGGTAGACTTAACACCGGGGAGCTGTTTTTT
TRBJ2-2,.,TRBV11-2,TRBD1,CASSSQGRNTGELFF,TGTGCCAGCAGCTCACAGGGGCGGAACACCGGGGAGCTGTTTTTT
TRBJ1-5,.,TRBV6-5,.,CASRSSSNQPQHF,TGTGCCAGCAGATCCTCTAGCAATCAGCCCCAGCATTTT
TRBJ2-1,.,TRBV7-8,.,CASGLGRQNLYNEQFF,TGTGCCAGCGGCTTAGGAAGACAGAACCTTTACAATGAGCAGTTCTTC
TRBJ1-4,few,TRBV6-5,.,CASSYSPRPTNEKLFF,TGTGCCAGCAGTTACTCGCCGAGACCAACTAATGAAAAACTGTTTTTT
TRBJ1-2,.,TRBV6-1,.,CASSEALGINGGYTF,TGTGCCAGCAGTGAAGCGTTAGGCATCAATGGTGGCTACACCTTC
TRBJ2-7,.,TRBV5-1,.,CASSLTRRYF,TGCGCCAGCAGCTTGACCCGTCGGTACTTC
TRBJ2-7,.,TRBV7-9,.,CASSLALDYYPEQYF,TGTGCCAGCAGCTTAGCCCTTGACTATTACCCCGAGCAGTACTTC
TRBJ2-3,.,TRBV5-5,TRBD2,CASRPTSSGRSTDTQYF,TGTGCCAGCAGGCCGACCTCTAGCGGGAGGAGCACAGATACGCAGTATTTT
TRBJ2-3,.,TRBV30,.,CAWRWGMGRADTQYF,TGTGCCTGGAGGTGGGGGATGGGTAGGGCAGATACGCAGTATTTT
TRBJ2-1,.,TRBV14,.,CASSPRFLRDEQFF,TGTGCCAGCAGCCCAAGATTCCTTAGGGATGAGCAGTTCTTC
TRBJ1-2,.,TRBV2,.,CASTGQTGGHYGYTF,TGTGCCAGCACCGGACAGACAGGAGGGCACTATGGCTACACCTTC
TRBJ2-1,.,TRBV4-2,TRBD2,CASSQGEGSGYNEQFF,TGTGCCAGCAGCCAAGGGGAGGGGAGCGGGTATAATGAGCAGTTCTTC
TRBJ2-3,.,TRBV7-2,TRBD2,CASSLAGLAGGRHGTDTQYF,TGTGCCAGCAGCTTAGCCGGACTAGCGGGGGGAAGGCATGGCACAGATACGCAGTATTTT
TRBJ2-2,.,TRBV5-1,.,CASSPRAENTGELFF,TGCGCCAGCAGCCCACGGGCCGAGAACACCGGGGAGCTGTTTTTT
TRBJ1-5,.,TRBV6-5,.,CASSYSSPYSNQPQHF,TGTGCCAGCAGTTACTCGAGCCCCTATAGTAATCAGCCCCAGCATTTT
TRBJ1-1,.,TRBV18,TRBD1,CASSPDRVELNTEAFF,TGTGCCAGCTCACCGGACAGGGTTGAGTTGAACACTGAAGCTTTCTTT
TRBJ2-3,.,TRBV6-1,.,CASTLGGSDTQYF,TGTGCCAGCACCCTAGGAGGGTCAGATACGCAGTATTTT
TRBJ2-7,.,TRBV10-1,TRBD1,CASSGTGGRYEQYF,TGCGCCAGCAGTGGGACAGGGGGTCGCTACGAGCAGTACTTC
TRBJ1-1,.,TRBV5-1,.,CASSPSGMNTEAFF,TGCGCCAGCAGCCCTTCAGGGATGAACACTGAAGCTTTCTTT
TRBJ2-3,.,TRBV15,.,CATSREGSKRVDTQYF,TGTGCCACCAGCAGAGAGGGGAGTAAGAGGGTCGATACGCAGTATTTT
TRBJ1-5,.,TRBV2,.,CASSTGVLQPQHF,TGTGCCAGCAGTACGGGAGTACTACAGCCCCAGCATTTT
TRBJ1-5,.,TRBV5-6,.,CASSQGGTIGNQPQHF,TGTGCCAGCAGCCAGGGCGGGACAATCGGAAATCAGCCCCAGCATTTT
TRBJ2-6,.,TRBV6-1,.,CASRSGGSGANVLTF,TGTGCCAGCAGGTCTGGGGGATCTGGGGCCAACGTCCTGACTTTC
TRBJ2-1,.,TRBV7-2,TRBD2,CASSLAGGSNEQFF,TGTGCCAGCAGCCTAGCGGGAGGGTCAAATGAGCAGTTCTTC
TRBJ2-7,.,TRBV5-5,.,CASSLALWGGEQYF,TGTGCCAGCAGCTTGGCCCTGTGGGGAGGAGAGCAGTACTTC
TRBJ2-5,.,TRBV30,.,CAWVGSRDLQETQYF,TGTGCCTGGGTGGGGAGCCGGGACTTGCAAGAGACCCAGTACTTC
TRBJ1-2,once,TRBV5-5,.,CASSLGAYGYTF,TGTGCCAGCAGCTTGGGGGCCTATGGCTACACCTTC
TRBJ2-3,once,TRBV7-2,.,CASSLSGAADTQYF,TGTGCCAGCAGCTTATCAGGGGCGGCGGATACGCAGTATTTT
TRBJ1-6,.,TRBV5-1,.,CASSLVQDNSPLHF,TGCGCCAGCAGCTTGGTTCAAGATAATTCACCCCTCCACTTT
TRBJ2-3,.,TRBV9,.,CASSVVGVRTDTQYF,TGTGCCAGCAGCGTAGTGGGAGTCAGGACAGATACGCAGTATTTT
TRBJ2-1,once,TRBV11-2,TRBD2,CASSLIAGGTYNEQFF,TGTGCCAGCAGCTTAATAGCGGGGGGGACCTACAATGAGCAGTTCTTC
TRBJ2-7,few,TRBV6-5,.,CASSYVRHPGGEQYF,TGTGCCAGCAGTTACGTTCGTCACCCTGGCGGAGAGCAGTACTTC
TRBJ2-2,.,TRBV7-3,.,CASSRGVGDTGELFF,TGTGCCAGCTCCCGCGGGGTTGGGGACACCGGGGAGCTGTTTTTT
TRBJ1-2,.,TRBV19,TRBD1,CASREQGMDYGYTF,TGTGCCAGTAGAGAACAGGGGATGGACTATGGCTACACCTTC
TRBJ2-2,few,TRBV2,.,CASSLGITGELFF,TGTGCCAGCAGTTTGGGCATTACCGGGGAGCTGTTTTTT
TRBJ2-7,.,TRBV4-2,TRBD2,CASSQDWAGVYEQYF,TGTGCCAGCAGCCAAGATTGGGCGGGGGTGTACGAGCAGTACTTC
TRBJ2-5,.,TRBV7-9,TRBD2,CASSSWTSSETQYF,TGTGCCAGCAGCTCCTGGACTAGCAGCGAGACCCAGTACTTC
TRBJ1-2,.,TRBV5-6,.,CASSFYRDNFNYGYTF,TGTGCCAGCAGCTTCTACCGGGACAATTTCAACTATGGCTACACCTTC
TRBJ1-1,.,TRBV12-5,.,CASGLVRGGEAFF,TGTGCTAGTGGTTTGGTACGGGGAGGTGAAGCTTTCTTT
TRBJ2-7,.,TRBV4-1,.,CASSQESRGVPPPYEQYF,TGCGCCAGCAGCCAAGAGAGCAGAGGGGTCCCTCCCCCCTACGAGCAGTACTTC
TRBJ1-3,.,TRBV19,.,CASSRQGRNTIYF,TGTGCCAGTAGTCGGCAGGGGAGAAACACCATATATTTT
TRBJ2-3,.,TRBV5-1,.,CASSLAKGGRGTDTQYF,TGCGCCAGCAGCTTGGCCAAGGGGGGGCGCGGGACAGATACGCAGTATTTT
TRBJ1-4,.,TRBV6-1,.,CASSEARGTNGEKLFF,TGTGCCAGCAGTGAAGCGAGGGGGACAAACGGTGAAAAACTGTTTTTT
TRBJ1-6,.,TRBV6-5,TRBD1,CASSYWDRGLSPLHF,TGTGCCAGCAGTTACTGGGACAGGGGGCTTTCACCCCTCCACTTT
TRBJ2-7,.,TRBV5-4,TRBD1,CASSSHRGHEQYF,TGTGCCAGCAGCTCCCACAGGGGCCACGAGCAGTACTTC
TRBJ2-5,once,TRBV10-2,.,CASSEGRRTGRQETQYF,TGCGCCAGCAGTGAGGGTCGGAGAACAGGCAGACAAGAGACCCAGTACTTC
TRBJ2-7,.,TRBV12-5,.,CARENPFRSYEQYF,TGTGCTAGGGAAAACCCTTTTCGGTCCTACGAGCAGTACTTC